A single TCR beta chain is shown here with its context. The antigen is unknown. Each CDR3 protein is one row after TCRdb ran MiXCR on the multiplex PCR reads. Of around 13,000 distinct CDR3 sequences listed, about three quarters are singletons. These data come from a study of breast tumors, draining lymph nodes, adjacent tissues. This CDR3 spans 14 amino acids. The V end was cut by 3 bases, the J end by 1 base, with 13 bases between. CDR1 and CDR2 from the germline V gene are DFQATT and SNEGSKA (reference sequence). General study results and limits: Luminal-like breast cancer showed significantly greater tumor-nontumor repertoire similarity than basal-like breast cancer did. The lymph node origin of tumor T cells was framed as consistent with a hypothesis, not demonstrated. Data fit most tumor T cells coming from lymph node, expanding in tumor.

Sequencing was done on a sample of tumor-adjacent breast tissue. The chain links TRBV20-1 to TRBJ2-7, with D hard to call. The receptor was isolated from a female donor with breast cancer. Some clones in this sample may be carry-over from other donors' samples. The CDR3 spells CSARSSGRSYEQYF. In DNA, the CDR3 is TGCAGTGCTAGGTCCTCTGGACGGTCCTACGAGCAGTACTTC.